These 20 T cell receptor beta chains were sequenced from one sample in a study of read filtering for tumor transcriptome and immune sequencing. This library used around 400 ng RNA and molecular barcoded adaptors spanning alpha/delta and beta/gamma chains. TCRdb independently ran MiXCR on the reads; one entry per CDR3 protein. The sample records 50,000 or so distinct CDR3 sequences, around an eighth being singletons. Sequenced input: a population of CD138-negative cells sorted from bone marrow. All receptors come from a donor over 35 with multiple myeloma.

The CDR3 loop reads CASSYLSVMETQYF. The CDR3 DNA reads as TGTGCCAGCAGTTACCTTTCAGTGATGGAGACCCAGTACTTC. The rearrangement links TRBV6-6 to TRBJ2-5; D ambiguous. There are 14 residues in the CDR3. CDR1 and CDR2 from the germline V gene are MNHNY and SVGAGI (reference sequence). Trimming left V 2 bases short and J 5 bases short, with 12 bases between.

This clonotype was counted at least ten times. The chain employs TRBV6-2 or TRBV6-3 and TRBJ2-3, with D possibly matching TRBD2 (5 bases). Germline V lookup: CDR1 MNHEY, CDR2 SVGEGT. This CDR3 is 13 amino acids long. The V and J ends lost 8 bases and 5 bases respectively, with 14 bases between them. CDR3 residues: CASGGLERDTQYF. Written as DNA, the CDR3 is TGTGCCAGCGGAGGACTCGAAAGAGATACGCAGTATTTT.

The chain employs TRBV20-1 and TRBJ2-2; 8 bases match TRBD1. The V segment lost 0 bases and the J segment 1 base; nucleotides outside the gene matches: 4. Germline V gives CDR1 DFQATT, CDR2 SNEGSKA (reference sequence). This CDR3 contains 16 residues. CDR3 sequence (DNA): TGCAGTGCTAGAGATAGGACAGGGTTGAACACCGGGGAGCTGTTTTTT. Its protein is CSARDRTGLNTGELFF.

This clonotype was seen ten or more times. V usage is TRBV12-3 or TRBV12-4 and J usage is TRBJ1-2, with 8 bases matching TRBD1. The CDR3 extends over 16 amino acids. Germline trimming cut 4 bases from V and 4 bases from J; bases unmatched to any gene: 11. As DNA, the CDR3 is TGTGCCAGCAGTTCGGTTGGGGTTACAGGGGGCTATGGCTACACCTTC. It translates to CASSSVGVTGGYGYTF.

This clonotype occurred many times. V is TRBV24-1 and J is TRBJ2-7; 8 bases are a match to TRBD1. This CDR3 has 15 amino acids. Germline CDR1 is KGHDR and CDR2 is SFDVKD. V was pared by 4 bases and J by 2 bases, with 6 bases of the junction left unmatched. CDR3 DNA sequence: TGTGCCACCAGTGACCGAGGACAGGGAACCTACGAGCAGTACTTC. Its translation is CATSDRGQGTYEQYF.

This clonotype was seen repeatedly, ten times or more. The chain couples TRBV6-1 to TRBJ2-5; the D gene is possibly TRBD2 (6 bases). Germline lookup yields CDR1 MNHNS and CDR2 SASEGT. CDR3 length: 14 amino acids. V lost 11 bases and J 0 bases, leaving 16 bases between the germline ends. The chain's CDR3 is CASGGGSHQETQYF. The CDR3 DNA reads TGTGCCTCCGGGGGAGGTAGCCACCAAGAGACCCAGTACTTC.

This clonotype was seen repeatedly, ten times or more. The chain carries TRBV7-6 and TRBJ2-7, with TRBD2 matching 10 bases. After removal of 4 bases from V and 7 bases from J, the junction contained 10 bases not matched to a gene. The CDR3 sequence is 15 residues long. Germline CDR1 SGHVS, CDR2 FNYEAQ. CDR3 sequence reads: CASSYGSSGGGEQYF. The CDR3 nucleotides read TGTGCCAGCAGCTACGGGTCTAGCGGGGGTGGGGAGCAGTACTTC.

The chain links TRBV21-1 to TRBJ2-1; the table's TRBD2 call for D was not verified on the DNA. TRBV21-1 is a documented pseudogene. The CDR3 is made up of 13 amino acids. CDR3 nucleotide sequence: TGTGCCAGCAGCCTTCTCCCAGTTGATGAGCAGTTCTTC. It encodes CASSLLPVDEQFF.

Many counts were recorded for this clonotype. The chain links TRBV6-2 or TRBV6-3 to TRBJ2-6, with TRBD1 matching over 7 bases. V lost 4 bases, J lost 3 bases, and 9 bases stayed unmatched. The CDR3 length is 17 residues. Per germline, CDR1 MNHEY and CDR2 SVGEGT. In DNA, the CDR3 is TGTGCCAGCAGTTTGAGACAGGGAACCTTTGGGGCCAACGTCCTGACTTTC. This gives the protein CASSLRQGTFGANVLTF.

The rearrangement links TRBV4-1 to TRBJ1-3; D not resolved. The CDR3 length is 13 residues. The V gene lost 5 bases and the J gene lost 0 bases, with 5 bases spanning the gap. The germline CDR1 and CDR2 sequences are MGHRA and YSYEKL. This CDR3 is CASSITSGNTIYF. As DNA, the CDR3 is TGCGCCAGCAGCATTACCTCTGGAAACACCATATATTTT.

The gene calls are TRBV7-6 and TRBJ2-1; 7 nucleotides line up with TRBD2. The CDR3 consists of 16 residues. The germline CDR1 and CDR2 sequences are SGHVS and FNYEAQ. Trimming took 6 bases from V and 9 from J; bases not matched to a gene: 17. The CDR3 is CASSPTTSTLKGEQFF. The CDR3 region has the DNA TGTGCCAGCAGTCCTACGACTAGCACCCTTAAGGGTGAGCAGTTCTTC.

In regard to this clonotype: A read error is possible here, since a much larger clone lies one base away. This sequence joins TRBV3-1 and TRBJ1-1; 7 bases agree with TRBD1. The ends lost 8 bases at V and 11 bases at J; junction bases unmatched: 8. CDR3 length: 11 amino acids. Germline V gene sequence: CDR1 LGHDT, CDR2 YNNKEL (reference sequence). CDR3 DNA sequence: TGTGCCAGCCAGGGGGGGGACAAGGCTTTCTTT. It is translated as CASQGGDKAFF.

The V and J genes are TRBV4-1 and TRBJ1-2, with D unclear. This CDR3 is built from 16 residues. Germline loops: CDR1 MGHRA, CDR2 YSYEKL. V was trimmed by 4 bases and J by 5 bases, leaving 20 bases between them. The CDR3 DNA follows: TGCGCCAGCAGCCCCCGTCCCACACAAGCGTTATATGGCTACACCTTC. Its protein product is CASSPRPTQALYGYTF.

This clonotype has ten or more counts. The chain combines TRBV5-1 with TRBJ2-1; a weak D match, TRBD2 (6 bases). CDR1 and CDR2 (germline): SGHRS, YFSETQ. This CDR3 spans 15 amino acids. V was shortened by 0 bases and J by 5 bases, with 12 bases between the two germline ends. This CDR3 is CASSLGEVGDNEQFF. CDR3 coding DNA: TGCGCCAGCAGCTTGGGGGAGGTCGGTGACAATGAGCAGTTCTTC.

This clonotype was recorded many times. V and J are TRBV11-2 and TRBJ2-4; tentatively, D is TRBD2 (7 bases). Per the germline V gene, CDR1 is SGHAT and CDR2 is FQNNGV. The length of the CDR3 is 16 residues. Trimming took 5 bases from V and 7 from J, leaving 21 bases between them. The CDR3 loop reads CASSPLGGVRRNIQYF. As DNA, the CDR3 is TGTGCCAGCAGCCCTCTAGGGGGGGTCCGGCGGAACATTCAGTACTTC. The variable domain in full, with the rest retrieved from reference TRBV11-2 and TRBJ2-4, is EAGVAQSPRYKIIEKRQSVAFWCNPISGHATLYWYQQILGQGPKLLIQFQNNGVVDDSQLPKDRFSAERLKGVDSTLKIQPAKLEDSAVYLCASSPLGGVRRNIQYFGAGTRLSVL.

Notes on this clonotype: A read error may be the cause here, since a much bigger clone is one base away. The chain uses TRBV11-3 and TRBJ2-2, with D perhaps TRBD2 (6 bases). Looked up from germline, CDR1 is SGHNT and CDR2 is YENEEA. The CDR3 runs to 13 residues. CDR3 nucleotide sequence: TGTGCCAGCAGCTTACCGGGTACCGGGGGGCTGTTTTTT. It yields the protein CASSLPGTGGLFF.

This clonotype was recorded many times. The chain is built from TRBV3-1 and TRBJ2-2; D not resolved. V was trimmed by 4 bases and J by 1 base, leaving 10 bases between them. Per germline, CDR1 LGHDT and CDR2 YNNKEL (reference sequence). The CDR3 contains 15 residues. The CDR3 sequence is CASSPESWNTGELFF. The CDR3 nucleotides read TGTGCCAGCAGCCCCGAAAGTTGGAACACCGGGGAGCTGTTTTTT.

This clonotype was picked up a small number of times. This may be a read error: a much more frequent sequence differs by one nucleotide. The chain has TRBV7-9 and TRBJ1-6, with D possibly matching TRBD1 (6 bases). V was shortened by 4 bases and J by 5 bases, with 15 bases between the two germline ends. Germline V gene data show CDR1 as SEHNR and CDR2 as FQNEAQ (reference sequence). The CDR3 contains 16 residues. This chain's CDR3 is CASSSGTSDNNSPLHF. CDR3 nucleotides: TGTGCCAGCAGCTCCGGGACAAGCGATAATAATTCACCCCTCCACTTT.

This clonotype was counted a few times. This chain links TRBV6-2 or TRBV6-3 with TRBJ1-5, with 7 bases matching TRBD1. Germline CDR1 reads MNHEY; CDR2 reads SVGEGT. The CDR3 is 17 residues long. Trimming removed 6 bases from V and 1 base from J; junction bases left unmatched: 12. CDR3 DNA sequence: TGTGCCAGCAGGCCACAGGGGATTATGTTGAGCAATCAGCCCCAGCATTTT. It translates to CASRPQGIMLSNQPQHF.

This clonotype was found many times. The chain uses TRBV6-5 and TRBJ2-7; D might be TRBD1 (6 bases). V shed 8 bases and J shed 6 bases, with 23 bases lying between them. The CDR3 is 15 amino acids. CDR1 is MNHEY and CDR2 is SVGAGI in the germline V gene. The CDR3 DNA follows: TGTGCCAGCCCATCGGAACAGGGAAGGGCGGGCGAGCAGTACTTC. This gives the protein CASPSEQGRAGEQYF.